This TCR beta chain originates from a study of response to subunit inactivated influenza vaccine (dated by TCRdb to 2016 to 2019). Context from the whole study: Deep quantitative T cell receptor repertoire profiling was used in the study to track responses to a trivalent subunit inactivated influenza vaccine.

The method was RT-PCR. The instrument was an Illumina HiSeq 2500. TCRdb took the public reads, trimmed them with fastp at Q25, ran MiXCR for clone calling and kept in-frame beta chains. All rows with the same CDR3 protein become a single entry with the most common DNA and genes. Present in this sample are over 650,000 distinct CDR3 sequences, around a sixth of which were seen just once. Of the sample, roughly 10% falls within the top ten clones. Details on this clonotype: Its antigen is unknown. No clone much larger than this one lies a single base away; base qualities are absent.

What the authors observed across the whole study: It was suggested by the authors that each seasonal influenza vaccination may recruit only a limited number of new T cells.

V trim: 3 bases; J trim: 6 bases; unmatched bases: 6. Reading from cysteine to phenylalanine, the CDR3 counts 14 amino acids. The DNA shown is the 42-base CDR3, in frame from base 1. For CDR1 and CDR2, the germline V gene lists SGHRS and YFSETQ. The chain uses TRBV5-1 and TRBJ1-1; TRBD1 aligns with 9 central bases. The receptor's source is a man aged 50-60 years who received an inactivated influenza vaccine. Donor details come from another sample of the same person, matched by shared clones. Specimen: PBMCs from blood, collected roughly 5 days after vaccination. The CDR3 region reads CASSSGQGFSEAFF. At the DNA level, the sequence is TGCGCCAGCAGCTCGGGACAGGGCTTCTCTGAAGCTTTCTTT.